Following are 21 T cell receptor beta chains from one sample sequenced in a study of beta chain features in type 1 diabetes. Study-wide results and caveats: All four CD4+ subsets of Type 1 diabetes patients contained TCRB CDR3s that were moderately but significantly shorter.

Sequencing targeted expressed TCRB transcripts, as all isolated RNA had been reverse transcribed. Produced via immunoSEQ multiplex PCR; TCRdb's table is partial and in-frame only. Altogether 150,000 to 200,000 clones are present, 9% to 10% being singletons, with the ten largest covering 0.7%. Their antigen targets remain unknown. Sequencing was done on a sample of central memory CD4+ T cells from blood. The receptors come from a woman under 40 with type 1 diabetes.

V usage is TRBV30 and J usage is TRBJ2-2; 8 bases are a match to TRBD1. The CDR3 loop spans 15 amino acids. Germline CDR1 reads GTSNPN; CDR2 reads SVGIG (reference sequence). The V and J ends lost 5 bases and 0 bases, in that order; junction bases with no gene match: 5. The CDR3 loop reads CAWGRDRTNTGELFF. The CDR3 DNA reads TGTGCCTGGGGTCGGGACAGGACGAACACCGGGGAGCTGTTTTTT.

This clone was counted only a few times. The chain recombines TRBV2 with TRBJ2-2; 7 nucleotides agree with TRBD2. The germline CDR1 and CDR2 sequences are SNHLY and FYNNEI. The CDR3 has 13 amino acids. V lost 10 bases and J lost 6; bases outside the gene matches: 8. The CDR3 DNA is TGTGCCAAAAGGGCGGGAGTGGCCGGGGAGCTGTTTTTT. It yields the protein CAKRAGVAGELFF.

The chain carries TRBV10-3 and TRBJ2-1, with D maybe TRBD2 (5 bases). Per the germline V gene, CDR1 is ENHRY and CDR2 is SYGVKD. V gave up 8 bases and J gave up 3 bases, with 14 bases separating them. CDR3 length: 14 amino acids. The DNA for the CDR3 is TGTGCCATCGTAGGGAGTGGCGGCTACAATGAGCAGTTCTTC. This encodes CAIVGSGGYNEQFF.

This rearrangement joins TRBV30 to TRBJ2-5; weak D call: TRBD1 (5 bases). The germline gives CDR1 GTSNPN, CDR2 SVGIG (reference sequence). V gave up 2 bases and J gave up 1 base, with 8 bases separating them. The CDR3 extends over 13 amino acids. The CDR3: CAWSKGFQETQYF. The CDR3 DNA reads TGTGCCTGGAGTAAGGGGTTCCAAGAGACCCAGTACTTC.

This clone was seen more than once but under ten times. The chain is built from TRBV30 and TRBJ2-5, with D unclear. Per germline, CDR1 GTSNPN and CDR2 SVGIG (reference sequence). V was clipped by 3 bases and J by 5 bases, with 22 bases between them. The CDR3 has 16 amino acids. CDR3: CAWRLKMVAGWETQYF. The CDR3 DNA reads TGTGCCTGGAGGCTCAAGATGGTAGCCGGGTGGGAGACCCAGTACTTC.

The table lists this clone with a few counts. The chain combines TRBV4-2 with TRBJ1-4, with D tentatively TRBD1 (6 bases). The germline V gene encodes CDR1 LGHNA and CDR2 YNFKEQ. Trimming removed 4 bases at V and 0 bases at J, with 6 bases between. CDR3 length: 14 residues. The CDR3 spells CASSPGATNEKLFF. The CDR3 nucleotides read TGTGCCAGCAGCCCAGGGGCAACTAATGAAAAACTGTTTTTT.

The J gene is TRBJ2-3, the V gene TRBV29-1; 8 bases are a match to TRBD1. The germline V gene encodes CDR1 SQVTM and CDR2 ANQGSEA. The CDR3 is made up of 13 amino acids. Trimming cost V 3 bases and J 5 bases; bases outside gene matches: 4. The CDR3 DNA is TGCAGCGTTGACGGACAGGGAAGAGATACGCAGTATTTT. Translation: CSVDGQGRDTQYF.

This clone has only a few counts. The genes are TRBV5-1 and TRBJ2-1; TRBD2 agrees at 11 bases. V shed 1 base, J shed 9 bases, and the junction held 3 bases outside the gene matches. CDR3 length: 14 amino acids. Germline lookup yields CDR1 SGHRS and CDR2 YFSETQ. The CDR3 DNA reads TGCGCCAGCAGCTTGACTAGCGGGAGTGCTGAGCAGTTCTTC. It specifies CASSLTSGSAEQFF.

Details on this clone: This sample also contains other DNA sequences that code for the same CDR3. The chain has TRBV4-1 and TRBJ2-7; weak D call: TRBD1 (5 bases). This CDR3 has 15 amino acids. Trimming pared 2 bases from V and 3 bases from J, leaving 14 bases between. CDR1 and CDR2 from the germline V gene are MGHRA and YSYEKL. The CDR3: CASSQTPGLDYEQYF. The CDR3 coding sequence is TGCGCCAGCAGCCAAACCCCAGGGCTAGACTACGAGCAGTACTTC.

This chain uses TRBV28 with TRBJ2-5; 7 nucleotides line up with TRBD2. CDR3 length: 13 residues. The V gene end was trimmed by 7 bases and the J gene end by 6 bases; junction bases not matched to a gene: 8. CDR1 and CDR2 from the germline V gene are MDHEN and SYDVKM. CDR3 nucleotides: TGTGCCAGCACCGCCGGGGGGAGGCAGACCCAGTACTTC. Its translation is CASTAGGRQTQYF.

The CDR3 loop reads CASSVGTRGNEQFF. In DNA form, the CDR3 reads TGTGCCAGCAGCGTCGGGACTAGAGGCAATGAGCAGTTCTTC. The chain uses TRBV11-2 and TRBJ2-1, with TRBD2 identical over 8 bases. Per germline, CDR1 SGHAT and CDR2 FQNNGV. This CDR3 comprises 14 residues. Trimming took 5 bases from V and 6 from J; bases not matched to a gene: 6.

This clone was seen a single time. The rearrangement uses TRBV12-5 and TRBJ2-6; 10 bases are shared with TRBD1. There are 16 residues in the CDR3. V lost 5 bases, J lost 2 bases, and 3 bases stayed unmatched. Germline-derived CDR1 and CDR2 are LGHNT and FRNRAP. The CDR3 DNA follows: TGTGCTAGTGGTCCCGGGACAGGGGCTGGGGCCAACGTCCTGACTTTC. Its translation: CASGPGTGAGANVLTF. Full variable domain (outside the CDR3, taken from reference TRBV12-5 and TRBJ2-6): DARVTQTPRHKVTEMGQEVTMRCQPILGHNTVFWYRQTMMQGLELLAYFRNRAPLDDSGMPKDRFSAEMPDATLATLKIQPSEPRDSAVYFCASGPGTGAGANVLTFGAGSRLTVL.

The chain links TRBV4-2 to TRBJ2-3; 8 nucleotides match TRBD1. Germline-derived CDR1 and CDR2 are LGHNA and YNFKEQ. The trim removed 5 bases at V and 7 bases at J, leaving 14 bases unmatched. The CDR3 sequence is 16 residues long. The CDR3 reads CASSLPTGADPYTQYF. For the CDR3, the DNA is TGTGCCAGCAGCTTGCCGACAGGGGCCGATCCGTATACGCAGTATTTT.

The rearrangement joins TRBV19 to TRBJ1-3; D uncertain. The CDR3 runs to 16 residues. The germline V gene has CDR1 LNHDA and CDR2 SQIVND (reference sequence). V gave up 5 bases and J gave up 3 bases, with 17 bases separating them. This CDR3 reads CASSFSGYTLGNTIYF. The CDR3 DNA reads TGTGCCAGTAGTTTTAGCGGCTACACTCTTGGAAACACCATATATTTT.

This clone was found a few times. Other DNA sequences from this sample encode an identical CDR3 as well. The chain employs TRBV5-1 and TRBJ1-2; no firm D call. Germline CDR1 and CDR2: SGHRS and YFSETQ. V was clipped by 4 bases and J by 0 bases, with 7 bases between them. The CDR3 extends over 13 amino acids. CDR3 coding DNA: TGCGCCAGCAGCCTAGGTTCTAACTATGGCTACACCTTC. This translates into CASSLGSNYGYTF.

This clone occurred a few times. The chain links TRBV7-9 to TRBJ2-4, with TRBD1 identical over 8 bases. Germline CDR1 reads SEHNR; CDR2 reads FQNEAQ (reference sequence). The CDR3 runs to 18 residues. The ends lost 1 base at V and 1 base at J; junction bases unmatched: 9. The CDR3: CASSLVAGGRLAKNIQYF. CDR3 DNA: TGTGCCAGCAGCTTAGTGGCAGGGGGCCGGTTGGCCAAAAACATTCAGTACTTC.

This clone was seen more than once but under ten times. The gene calls are TRBV7-2 and TRBJ2-4; 8 bases align to TRBD1. The length of the CDR3 is 16 residues. Per germline, CDR1 SGHTA and CDR2 FQGNSA. V was clipped by 5 bases and J by 6 bases; unmatched bases: 12. In DNA, the CDR3 is TGTGCCAGCAGCCCAGCCTTGTCCGACAGGGGAAACATTCAGTACTTC. Translated: CASSPALSDRGNIQYF.

The rearrangement uses TRBV7-8 and TRBJ2-3, with D hard to call. The germline CDR1 and CDR2 sequences are SGHVS and FQNEAQ. Deletions cut 2 bases from V and 0 bases from J, with 6 bases between. The CDR3 contains 14 residues. The CDR3 sequence is CASSLTVSTDTQYF. The CDR3, as DNA: TGTGCCAGCAGCTTAACAGTTAGCACAGATACGCAGTATTTT.

This clone occurred a few times. V gene TRBV2 combines with J gene TRBJ1-4; D uncertain. V lost 2 bases to trimming and J lost 7 bases, with 5 bases between them. In germline, CDR1 is SNHLY, CDR2 FYNNEI. The CDR3 length is 12 residues. CDR3 protein: CASSESSEKLFF. For the CDR3, the DNA is TGTGCCAGCAGTGAATCGTCTGAAAAACTGTTTTTT.

This clone occurred a few times. The rearrangement uses TRBV30 and TRBJ1-1, with 8 bases identical to TRBD1. Per the germline V gene, CDR1 is GTSNPN and CDR2 is SVGIG (reference sequence). This CDR3 contains 12 residues. V trimming: 2 bases; J trimming: 7 bases; junction bases outside the gene matches: 3. CDR3 coding DNA: TGTGCCTGGAGTCGACAGGGGATTGAAGCTTTCTTT. Translation gives CAWSRQGIEAFF.

The chain couples TRBV29-1 to TRBJ1-2; no clear D gene. The CDR3 extends over 11 amino acids. Trimming took off 2 bases at V and 4 bases at J, with 5 bases between the two ends. CDR1 SQVTM and CDR2 ANQGSEA come from the germline V gene. Here the CDR3 DNA reads TGCAGCGTTGAATTCGTCTATGGCTACACCTTC. This gives the protein CSVEFVYGYTF.